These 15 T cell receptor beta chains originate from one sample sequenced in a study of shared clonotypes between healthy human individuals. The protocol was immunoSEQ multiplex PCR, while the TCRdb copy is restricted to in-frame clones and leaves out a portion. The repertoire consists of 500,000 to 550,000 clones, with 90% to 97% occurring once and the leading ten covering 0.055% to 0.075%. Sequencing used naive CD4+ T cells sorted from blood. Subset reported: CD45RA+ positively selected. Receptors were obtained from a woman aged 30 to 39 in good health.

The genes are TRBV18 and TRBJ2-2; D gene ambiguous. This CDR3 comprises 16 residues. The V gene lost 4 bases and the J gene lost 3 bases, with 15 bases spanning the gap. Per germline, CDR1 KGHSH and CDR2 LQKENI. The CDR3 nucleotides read TGTGCCAGCTCACGGCAGGTCGGAAGGGACACCGGGGAGCTGTTTTTT. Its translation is CASSRQVGRDTGELFF.

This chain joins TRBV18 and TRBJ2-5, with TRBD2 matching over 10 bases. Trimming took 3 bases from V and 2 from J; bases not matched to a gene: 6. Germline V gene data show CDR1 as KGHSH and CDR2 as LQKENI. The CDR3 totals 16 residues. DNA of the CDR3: TGTGCCAGCTCACCGAGGACTAGCGGTTCGCAAGAGACCCAGTACTTC. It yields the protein CASSPRTSGSQETQYF.

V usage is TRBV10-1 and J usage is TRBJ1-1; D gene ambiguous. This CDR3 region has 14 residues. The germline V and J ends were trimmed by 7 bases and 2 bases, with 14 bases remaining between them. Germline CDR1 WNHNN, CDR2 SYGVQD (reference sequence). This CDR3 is CASNKRQVNTEAFF. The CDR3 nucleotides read TGCGCCAGCAATAAACGGCAGGTCAACACTGAAGCTTTCTTT.

The CDR3 sequence is CSVIKNTGELFF. The CDR3 DNA follows: TGCAGCGTAATAAAGAACACCGGGGAGCTGTTTTTT. The chain couples TRBV29-1 to TRBJ2-2; D call uncertain. Trimming stripped 6 bases from V and 1 base from J, with 6 bases between. CDR1 and CDR2 (germline): SQVTM, ANQGSEA. This CDR3 spans 12 amino acids.

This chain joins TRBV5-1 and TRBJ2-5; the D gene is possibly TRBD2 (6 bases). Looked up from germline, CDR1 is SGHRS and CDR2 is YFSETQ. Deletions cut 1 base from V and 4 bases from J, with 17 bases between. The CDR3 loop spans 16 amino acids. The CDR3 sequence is CASSLRGRSGRETQYF. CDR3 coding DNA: TGCGCCAGCAGCTTGCGGGGGAGGTCCGGCCGAGAGACCCAGTACTTC. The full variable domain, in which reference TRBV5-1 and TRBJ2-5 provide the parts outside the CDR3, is KAGVTQTPRYLIKTRGQQVTLSCSPISGHRSVSWYQQTPGQGLQFLFEYFSETQRNKGNFPGRFSGRQFSNSRSEMNVSTLELGDSALYLCASSLRGRSGRETQYFGPGTRLLVL.

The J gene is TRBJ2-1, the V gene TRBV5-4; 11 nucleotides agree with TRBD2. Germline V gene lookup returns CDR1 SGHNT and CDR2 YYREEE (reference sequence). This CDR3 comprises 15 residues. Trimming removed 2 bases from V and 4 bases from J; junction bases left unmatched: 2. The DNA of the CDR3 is TGTGCCAGCAGCTTTAGACTAGCGGGATACAATGAGCAGTTCTTC. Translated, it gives CASSFRLAGYNEQFF.

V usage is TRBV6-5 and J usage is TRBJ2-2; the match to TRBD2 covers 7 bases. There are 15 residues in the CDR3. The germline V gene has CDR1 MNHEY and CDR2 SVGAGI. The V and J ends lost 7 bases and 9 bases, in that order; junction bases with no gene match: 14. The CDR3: CASTATGRGKRELFF. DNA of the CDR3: TGTGCCAGCACCGCCACGGGGCGGGGGAAGAGGGAGCTGTTTTTT.

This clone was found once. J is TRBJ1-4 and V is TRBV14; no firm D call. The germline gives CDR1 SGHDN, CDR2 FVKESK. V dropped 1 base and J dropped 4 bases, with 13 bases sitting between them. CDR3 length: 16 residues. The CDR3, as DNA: TGTGCCAGCAGCCAAGGGATACTGACCAATAATGAAAAACTGTTTTTT. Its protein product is CASSQGILTNNEKLFF.

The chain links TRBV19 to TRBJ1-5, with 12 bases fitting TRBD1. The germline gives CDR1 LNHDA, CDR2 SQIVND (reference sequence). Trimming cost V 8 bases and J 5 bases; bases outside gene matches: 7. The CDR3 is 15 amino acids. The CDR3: CASEPGQGADQPQHF. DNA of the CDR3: TGTGCCAGTGAGCCGGGACAGGGGGCGGATCAGCCCCAGCATTTT.

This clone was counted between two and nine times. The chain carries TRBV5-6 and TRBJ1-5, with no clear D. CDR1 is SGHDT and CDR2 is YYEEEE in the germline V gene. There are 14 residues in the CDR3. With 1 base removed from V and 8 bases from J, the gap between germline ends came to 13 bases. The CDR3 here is CASSLWGLLEPQHF. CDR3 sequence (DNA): TGTGCCAGCAGCTTGTGGGGTCTGTTGGAGCCCCAGCATTTT.

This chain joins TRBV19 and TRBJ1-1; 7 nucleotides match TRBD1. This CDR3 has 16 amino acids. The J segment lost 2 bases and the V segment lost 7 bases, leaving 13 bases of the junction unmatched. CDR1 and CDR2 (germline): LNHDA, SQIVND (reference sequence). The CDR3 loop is CASKGPGGRINTEAFF. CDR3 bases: TGTGCCAGTAAAGGGCCAGGGGGGAGGATTAACACTGAAGCTTTCTTT.

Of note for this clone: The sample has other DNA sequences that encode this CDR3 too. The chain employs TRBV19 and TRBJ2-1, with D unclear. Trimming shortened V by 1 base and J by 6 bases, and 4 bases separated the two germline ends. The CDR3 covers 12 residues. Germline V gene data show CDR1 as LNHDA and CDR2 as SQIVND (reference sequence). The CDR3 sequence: CASSIAGNEQFF. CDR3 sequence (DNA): TGTGCCAGTAGTATAGCTGGCAATGAGCAGTTCTTC.

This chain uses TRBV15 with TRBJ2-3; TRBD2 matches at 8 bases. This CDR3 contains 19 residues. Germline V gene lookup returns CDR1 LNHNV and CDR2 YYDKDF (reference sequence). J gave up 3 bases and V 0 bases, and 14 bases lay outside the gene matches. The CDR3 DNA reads TGTGCCACCAGCAGAGACTCTCCCTTAGCGGGGCCCAAGACAGATACGCAGTATTTT. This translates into CATSRDSPLAGPKTDTQYF.

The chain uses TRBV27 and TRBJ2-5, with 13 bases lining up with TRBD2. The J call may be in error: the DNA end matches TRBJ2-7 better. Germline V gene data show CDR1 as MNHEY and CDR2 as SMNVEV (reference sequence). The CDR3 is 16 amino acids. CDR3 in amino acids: CASSLGRTSGSYEQYF. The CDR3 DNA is TGTGCCAGCAGTTTAGGAAGGACTAGCGGGAGCTACGAGCAGTACTTC.

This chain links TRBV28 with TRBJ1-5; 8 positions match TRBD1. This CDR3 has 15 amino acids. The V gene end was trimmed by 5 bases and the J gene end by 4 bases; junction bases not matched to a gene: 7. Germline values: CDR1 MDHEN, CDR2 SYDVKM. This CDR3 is CASSTQTGENQPQHF. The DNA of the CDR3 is TGTGCCAGCAGTACCCAGACAGGGGAGAATCAGCCCCAGCATTTT.